The 21 T cell receptor beta chains reported below all come from one sample, sequenced in a study of CD8+CD57+ T cells in acquired aplastic anemia. For CDR3 and TCR beta VDJ profiling, genomic DNA was the template used. Each CDR3 protein is one row after TCRdb ran MiXCR on the reads. Seen here are around 150,000 distinct CDR3 sequences, around 48% observed once, and the top ten hold roughly 3.1%. Patients picked for sequencing had shown CD8+CD57+ cell expansion detected by flow cytometry. The sample was sorted CD4+, CD8+, or CD8+CD57+ T cells (not recorded which) from PBMCs. The receptors were gathered from a human donor with aplastic anemia.

This clonotype was counted only a few times. The rearrangement links TRBV2 to TRBJ1-6; no definite D call. The ends were cut back, 5 bases at V and 3 bases at J, with 8 bases in the middle. The germline gives CDR1 SNHLY, CDR2 FYNNEI. The CDR3 has 14 amino acids. CDR3 protein: CASSSAFYNSPLHF. The CDR3 region has the DNA TGTGCCAGCAGTTCGGCCTTCTATAATTCACCCCTCCACTTT.

This clonotype appeared a single time. The chain recombines TRBV12-3 or TRBV12-4 with TRBJ2-1, with a tentative D call TRBD2 (5 bases). V was cut by 6 bases and J by 0 bases, with 12 bases left in between. This CDR3 contains 15 residues. The CDR3 coding sequence is TGTGCCAGCAGGATAGCGTCAAGCTCCTACAATGAGCAGTTCTTC. Amino acids: CASRIASSSYNEQFF.

This clonotype was recorded at least ten times. The CDR3 nucleotides read TGTGCCAGCAGCCAAAGCCTAGCGGGGGACGAGCAGTACTTC. Its protein product is CASSQSLAGDEQYF. The rearrangement uses TRBV3-1 and TRBJ2-7, with 10 bases identical to TRBD2. V was pared by 2 bases and J by 5 bases, with 3 bases of the junction left unmatched. The CDR3 has 14 amino acids. The germline gives CDR1 LGHDT, CDR2 YNNKEL (reference sequence).

The rearrangement joins TRBV7-2 to TRBJ1-6, with a tentative D call TRBD1 (5 bases). Germline CDR1 is SGHTA and CDR2 is FQGNSA. V shed 3 bases and J shed 6 bases, with 9 bases lying between them. This CDR3 comprises 14 residues. The CDR3 is CASSFDSANSPLHF. CDR3 coding DNA: TGTGCCAGCAGCTTCGACAGTGCTAATTCACCCCTCCACTTT.

This clonotype was recorded many times. The chain recombines TRBV10-3 with TRBJ2-7, with D possibly being TRBD1 (6 bases). This CDR3 spans 15 amino acids. Germline V gene sequence: CDR1 ENHRY, CDR2 SYGVKD. V lost 7 bases to trimming and J lost 1 base, with 17 bases between them. CDR3 DNA sequence: TGTGCCATCATGGACCAGACGACAGGATCCTACGAGCAGTACTTC. This translates into CAIMDQTTGSYEQYF.

There are many counts of this clonotype. CDR3 in amino acids: CASSPRTGISSGNTIYF. For the CDR3, the DNA is TGTGCCAGCAGCCCTAGGACAGGGATCAGCTCTGGAAACACCATATATTTT. The rearrangement links TRBV9 to TRBJ1-3; 8 bases line up with TRBD1. V shed 4 bases, J shed 0 bases, and the junction held 9 bases outside the gene matches. Germline CDR1 and CDR2: SGDLS and YYNGEE. The CDR3 is 17 amino acids. Full variable domain (outside the CDR3, taken from reference TRBV9 and TRBJ1-3): DSGVTQTPKHLITATGQRVTLRCSPRSGDLSVYWYQQSLDQGLQFLIQYYNGEERAKGNILERFSAQQFPDLHSELNLSSLELGDSALYFCASSPRTGISSGNTIYFGEGSWLTVV.

This clonotype was counted many times. The chain uses TRBV2 and TRBJ1-1; 10 nucleotides agree with TRBD1. Trimming at V came to 6 bases and at J to 3 bases, leaving 4 bases not matched to a gene. Germline V gene sequence: CDR1 SNHLY, CDR2 FYNNEI. This CDR3 contains 14 residues. CDR3 nucleotides: TGTGCCAGCAGGAGACAGGGGGCGGACACTGAAGCTTTCTTT. Its translation: CASRRQGADTEAFF. The full variable domain, completed using reference TRBV2 and TRBJ1-1, is EPEVTQTPSHQVTQMGQEVILRCVPISNHLYFYWYRQILGQKVEFLVSFYNNEISEKSEIFDDQFSVERPDGSNFTLKIRSTKLEDSAMYFCASRRQGADTEAFFGQGTRLTVV.

This chain links TRBV20-1 with TRBJ2-5; 13 bases align to TRBD2. In germline, CDR1 is DFQATT, CDR2 SNEGSKA (reference sequence). This CDR3 spans 16 amino acids. With 3 bases clipped from V and 5 bases from J, the junction kept 9 bases outside the gene matches. CDR3 loop: CSASSTSGRAMETQYF. CDR3 DNA sequence: TGCAGTGCTAGCTCCACTAGCGGGAGGGCCATGGAGACCCAGTACTTC.

Note on this clonotype: The germline gene is not matched at one end of the junction; a read error may be the cause. The V and J genes are TRBV10-2 and TRBJ1-5; maybe TRBD1 (5 bases). This CDR3 contains 17 residues. Germline V lookup: CDR1 WSHSY, CDR2 SAAADI. Here the CDR3 DNA reads TGCGCCAGCTTAGGCGGCCCGCCCGTCGGGGGAAATCAGACCCAGCATTTT. Translated: CASLGGPPVGGNQTQHF.

Concerning this clonotype itself: This may be a read error, as it is one base from a much larger clone. The chain employs TRBV5-1 and TRBJ2-2; tentative D call: TRBD2 (6 bases). The CDR3 totals 14 residues. Germline V gene data show CDR1 as SGHRS and CDR2 as YFSETQ. The CDR3 region has the DNA TGCGCCAACAGCTCCGGGGGAGTGGGCGGGGAGCCGTTTTTT. It translates to CANSSGGVGGEPFF.

This clonotype has more than one count but fewer than ten. The rearrangement joins TRBV18 to TRBJ2-7; tentatively, D is TRBD1 or TRBD2 (5 bases each). This CDR3 comprises 14 residues. Trimming removed 8 bases at V and 7 bases at J, with 21 bases between. Germline assignment: CDR1 KGHSH and CDR2 LQKENI. CDR3 bases: TGTGCCAGCACCCGGGACCCCCCGTCGGAGGAGCAGTACTTC. Its translation is CASTRDPPSEEQYF.

In its sample, this clonotype was seen once. The V call is TRBV7-9, the J call TRBJ1-2; no reliable D call. The CDR3 is made up of 15 amino acids. Germline-derived CDR1 and CDR2 are SEHNR and FQNEAQ (reference sequence). With 5 bases removed from V and 9 bases from J, the gap between germline ends came to 22 bases. In DNA, the CDR3 is TGTGCCAGCAGCCCCGGTTCGGGCCAGTCTGCTCGCTACACCTTC. It codes for CASSPGSGQSARYTF.

This clonotype was detected once. The CDR3 sequence: CASSITGEGVSDVLTF. CDR3 sequence (DNA): TGTGCCAGTAGTATTACGGGGGAAGGGGTGAGTGACGTCCTGACTTTC. The V call is TRBV19, the J call TRBJ2-6, with D possibly being TRBD2 (6 bases). Germline assignment: CDR1 LNHDA and CDR2 SQIVND (reference sequence). The CDR3 has 16 residues. Trimming pared 3 bases from V and 11 bases from J, leaving 20 bases between.

V and J are TRBV2 and TRBJ2-1, with D possibly TRBD2 on 5 matching bases. CDR1 is SNHLY and CDR2 is FYNNEI in the germline V gene. This CDR3 region has 15 residues. Trimming left V 8 bases short and J 1 base short, with 15 bases between. CDR3 residues: CASSSDSQSYNEQFF. Written as DNA, the CDR3 is TGTGCCAGCTCGTCGGACTCACAGTCCTACAATGAGCAGTTCTTC.

The rearrangement joins TRBV9 to TRBJ2-1; maybe TRBD2 (6 bases). The CDR3 runs to 14 residues. Germline CDR1 SGDLS, CDR2 YYNGEE. V lost 4 bases to trimming and J lost 0 bases, with 8 bases between them. The CDR3 DNA sequence: TGTGCCAGCAGCCGGGAGTACTCCTACAATGAGCAGTTCTTC. The encoded protein is CASSREYSYNEQFF.

The chain links TRBV6-5 to TRBJ2-5; possible D gene TRBD1, 5 bases. The CDR3 has 14 amino acids. The germline CDR1 and CDR2 sequences are MNHEY and SVGAGI. The V and J ends lost 1 base and 5 bases respectively, with 11 bases between them. The CDR3 sequence: CASSYWQGAETQYF. CDR3 coding DNA: TGTGCCAGCAGTTACTGGCAGGGTGCCGAGACCCAGTACTTC.

On this clonotype: This clone may be a read error of a much larger clone one base away. The chain combines TRBV11-2 with TRBJ2-7, with TRBD2 as a possible D gene (5 bases). The CDR3 length is 14 residues. Trimming pared 10 bases from V and 0 bases from J, leaving 16 bases between. CDR1 is SGHAT, CDR2 FQNNGV, per germline. Here the CDR3 reads CATMEGLASYEQYF. CDR3 nucleotide sequence: TGTGCCACGATGGAAGGACTGGCCTCCTACGAGCAGTACTTC.

In regard to this clonotype: A much larger clone is a single base away; this may be a read error. The chain couples TRBV3-1 to TRBJ2-3, with D unclear. CDR3 length equals 13 residues. V was cut by 10 bases and J by 4 bases, with 15 bases left in between. Germline V lookup: CDR1 LGHDT, CDR2 YNNKEL (reference sequence). The CDR3 here is CANLGTRPDTQYF. The CDR3, as DNA: TGTGCCAACCTGGGAACTCGCCCAGATACGCAGTATTTT.

This clonotype has at least ten counts. This CDR3 reads CASSLAGTDTYEQYF. CDR3 DNA: TGCGCCAGCAGCTTGGCAGGGACAGACACCTACGAGCAGTACTTC. The chain carries TRBV5-1 and TRBJ2-7, with 7 bases that match TRBD1. The CDR3 runs 15 residues. CDR1 is SGHRS, CDR2 YFSETQ, per germline. After removal of 0 bases from V and 2 bases from J, the junction contained 5 bases not matched to a gene.

This clonotype was found a few times. The V gene is TRBV28, the J gene TRBJ2-7, with 10 bases that match TRBD1. CDR1 is MDHEN and CDR2 is SYDVKM in the germline V gene. After removal of 6 bases from V and 5 bases from J, the junction contained 10 bases not matched to a gene. The CDR3 totals 15 residues. DNA of the CDR3: TGTGCCAGCAGGGGGACAGGGGCGATATGGGACGAGCAGTACTTC. It codes for CASRGTGAIWDEQYF.

This sequence joins TRBV20-1 and TRBJ2-3; 11 bases fit TRBD2. Trimming removed 3 bases from V and 5 bases from J; junction bases left unmatched: 7. This CDR3 spans 15 amino acids. Looked up from germline, CDR1 is DFQATT and CDR2 is SNEGSKA (reference sequence). CDR3 residues: CSASETSGRIDTQYF. The CDR3 region has the DNA TGCAGTGCTAGTGAAACTAGCGGGAGAATAGATACGCAGTATTTT.